The following is a T cell receptor (beta chain) sequence with its context. This entry is derived from a study of shared clonotypes between healthy human individuals. Germline values: CDR1 GTSNPN, CDR2 SVGIG (reference sequence). J was trimmed by 3 bases and V by 1 base; bases with no gene match: 12. CDR3 length: 17 residues. TCRdb's copy holds only in-frame clones and misses some; the assay was immunoSEQ multiplex PCR. The table has just over 2,000,000 clones, 90% to 95% seen once; the top ten hold 0.13%. Sequenced material: naive CD4+ T cells sorted from blood. The sample's subset: CD45RA+ positively selected. This TCR was sampled from a man aged 18 to 29 in good health. The chain employs TRBV30 and TRBJ1-5, with TRBD1 matching 7 bases. In DNA form, the CDR3 reads TGTGCCTGGAGTGGAGGGAAGACAGGGAGATCCAATCAGCCCCAGCATTTT. Translating gives CAWSGGKTGRSNQPQHF.